The TCR beta chain described here comes from a study of blood T cell repertoires in COVID-19. This clone was counted between two and nine times. The CDR3 length is 14 residues. J gave up 9 bases and V 3 bases, and 5 bases lay outside the gene matches. From germline, CDR1 is SGHRS and CDR2 YFSETQ. Repertoires were generated with immunoSEQ multiplex PCR, while TCRdb's copy carries only in-frame clones and drops some. The sample records fewer than 100,000 clones, about 85% being singletons. The genes are TRBV5-1 and TRBJ2-1; 11 positions agree with TRBD1. The TCR comes from a human donor in a cohort sampled during active COVID-19. The sequencing sample was made of peripheral blood. The CDR3: CASSSSGTGGEQFF. For the CDR3, the DNA is TGCGCCAGCAGCTCTTCCGGGACAGGGGGTGAGCAGTTCTTC.